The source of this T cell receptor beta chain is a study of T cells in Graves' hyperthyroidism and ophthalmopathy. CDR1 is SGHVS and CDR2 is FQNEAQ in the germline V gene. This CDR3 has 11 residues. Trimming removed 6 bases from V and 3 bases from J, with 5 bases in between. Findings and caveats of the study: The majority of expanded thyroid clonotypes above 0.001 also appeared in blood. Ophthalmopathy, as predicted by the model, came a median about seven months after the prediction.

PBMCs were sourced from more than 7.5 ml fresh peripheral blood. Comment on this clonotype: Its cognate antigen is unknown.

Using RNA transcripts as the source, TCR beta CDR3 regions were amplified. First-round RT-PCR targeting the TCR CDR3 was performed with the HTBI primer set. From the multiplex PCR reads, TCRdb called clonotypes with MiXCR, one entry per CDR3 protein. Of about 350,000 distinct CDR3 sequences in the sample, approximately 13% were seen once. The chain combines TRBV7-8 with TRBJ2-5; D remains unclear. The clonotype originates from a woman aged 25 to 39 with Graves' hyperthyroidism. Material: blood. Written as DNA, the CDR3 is TGTGCCAGCAGACCGAAAGAGACCCAGTACTTC. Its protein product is CASRPKETQYF.